The rows below give T cell receptor beta chains drawn from one sample of a study of blood T cells in healthy people across ages. TCRdb used MiXCR to reprocess the 5' RACE reads, holding one entry per CDR3 protein. Seen here are around 2 million distinct CDR3 sequences, about two fifths observed once, and the top ten hold roughly 23%. Sample: blood. These receptors all come from a human donor in good health. Each CDR3 is given without its conserved first and last residue.

V | CDR3
TRBV2 | ASSEERQGPYGYT
TRBV4-1 | ASRLLATSTDTQY
TRBV10-3 | AISDAGFEAFGQY
TRBV28 | ASSPPRVHGYT
TRBV7-2 | ASSLDQGSNIQY
TRBV29-1 | SVLDPYGYT
TRBV30 | AWSVGWGYEQY
TRBV3-1 | ASSQSSGDQGTQY
TRBV7-9 | ASSLVGRHTGELF
TRBV13 | ASSIGGLPYNEQF
TRBV10-3 | AISEDRGSGETQY
TRBV25-1 | ASAGTSGGTSYNEQF
TRBV7-9 | ASSPPGTENQPQH